This TCR beta chain was captured in a study of shared clonotypes between healthy human individuals. The CDR3 length is 14 residues. Germline CDR1 is SGHRS and CDR2 is YFSETQ. V was trimmed by 3 bases and J by 6 bases, leaving 13 bases between them. Study-wide findings and caveats: Incomplete sequencing of sorted subsets was indicated by rarefaction despite large depth.

The authors ran the assay at deep level. As processed by the authors: ImmunoSEQ output lacked quality scores and full-length reads, limiting matched filtering. Only in-frame clones appear in the TCRdb table, and some are missing; sequencing was by immunoSEQ multiplex PCR. V, J and clone size are taken as reported in that table, and D and trimming were inferred from the DNA itself. The sample lists 950,000 to 1,100,000 clones, more than 75% occurring once. Details on this clone: What it binds is not known.

The chain links TRBV5-1 to TRBJ2-1; D possibly uses TRBD1 or TRBD2 (5 bases each). Sequencing was carried out using memory CD4+ T cells from PBMCs. Specified subset: CD45RA-negative fraction. The receptor was derived from a man between 18 and 35 years old in good health. Some clones in this sample may be carry-over from other donors' samples. This chain's CDR3 is CASSSGTGSNEQFF. CDR3 coding DNA: TGCGCCAGCAGCTCTGGGACCGGAAGCAATGAGCAGTTCTTC.